The 30 T cell receptor beta chains below all came from one sample that was sequenced in a study of shared clonotypes between healthy human individuals. Clones were read by immunoSEQ multiplex PCR, and TCRdb kept only the in-frame ones, dropping some. This sample has over 1.5 million clones; around 98% occur once, and the top ten carry roughly 0.45%. Sequencing input: naive CD4+ T cells sorted from blood. The subset is: CD45RA+ positively selected. Receptors were obtained from a young man in good health.

The chain is built from TRBV5-1 and TRBJ1-2, with D possibly matching TRBD1 (6 bases). In germline, CDR1 is SGHRS, CDR2 YFSETQ. The CDR3 loop spans 13 amino acids. V was clipped by 2 bases and J by 8 bases, with 13 bases between them. In nucleotides, the CDR3 is TGCGCCAGCAGCTTTGGTCAGGGGCAAGGCTACACCTTC. Translating it yields CASSFGQGQGYTF.

The rearrangement joins TRBV5-4 to TRBJ2-1; D uncertain. Trimming left V 0 bases short and J 7 bases short, with 8 bases between. Looked up from germline, CDR1 is SGHNT and CDR2 is YYREEE (reference sequence). CDR3 length: 13 residues. CDR3 nucleotides: TGTGCCAGCAGCTTGGGGGCGATAAATGAGCAGTTCTTC. Amino acid sequence: CASSLGAINEQFF.

The V call is TRBV5-1, the J call TRBJ2-2; TRBD1 matches at 8 bases. V gave up 4 bases and J gave up 4 bases; unmatched junction bases: 9. There are 16 residues in the CDR3. Germline V gives CDR1 SGHRS, CDR2 YFSETQ. The CDR3 spells CASSQGQAVGTGELFF. CDR3 DNA sequence: TGCGCCAGCAGCCAGGGACAGGCGGTTGGCACCGGGGAGCTGTTTTTT.

This chain uses TRBV14 with TRBJ2-7; 10 positions match TRBD2. Per the germline V gene, CDR1 is SGHDN and CDR2 is FVKESK. V dropped 4 bases and J dropped 4; count of bases not matched to a gene: 10. This CDR3 has 16 residues. The CDR3 coding sequence is TGTGCCAGCAGCCCGGAGAGGAGCGGGAGGGTTTACGAGCAGTACTTC. Translation: CASSPERSGRVYEQYF.

The chain recombines TRBV29-1 with TRBJ2-1, with D perhaps TRBD2 (6 bases). The germline gives CDR1 SQVTM, CDR2 ANQGSEA. Deletions cut 6 bases from V and 0 bases from J, with 18 bases between. The CDR3 sequence is 16 residues long. The DNA of the CDR3 is TGCAGCGTAGCAAAACTTAGCGGCCCCTCCTACAATGAGCAGTTCTTC. This encodes CSVAKLSGPSYNEQFF.

CDR3 nucleotide sequence: TGTGCCAGCAGCCAAGGAACAGGGGGAAACTATGGCTACACCTTC. Protein product: CASSQGTGGNYGYTF. This sequence joins TRBV4-2 and TRBJ1-2; TRBD1 matches at 8 bases. Germline V gives CDR1 LGHNA, CDR2 YNFKEQ. V was pared by 1 base and J by 2 bases, with 3 bases of the junction left unmatched. This CDR3 comprises 15 residues.

This clone showed up just once. The chain uses TRBV7-3 and TRBJ2-1; 12 bases line up with TRBD2. The CDR3 is 15 residues long. CDR1 is SGHTA and CDR2 is FQGTGA in the germline V gene. The J segment lost 4 bases and the V segment lost 3 bases, leaving 1 base of the junction unmatched. CDR3 nucleotides: TGTGCCAGCAGCTTGGGGACTAGCGGGTACAATGAGCAGTTCTTC. The encoded protein is CASSLGTSGYNEQFF.

This clone came up once. The chain has TRBV6-5 and TRBJ2-3; D might be TRBD2 (5 bases). Trimming removed 1 base from V and 6 bases from J, with 11 bases in between. Per germline, CDR1 MNHEY and CDR2 SVGAGI. The CDR3 has 14 residues. DNA of the CDR3: TGTGCCAGCAGTTACTTACCTCCGGGGGATACGCAGTATTTT. This codes for CASSYLPPGDTQYF.

This rearrangement joins TRBV2 to TRBJ2-7, with a tentative D call TRBD1 (6 bases). The V and J ends lost 11 bases and 3 bases respectively, with 17 bases between them. Germline values: CDR1 SNHLY, CDR2 FYNNEI. This CDR3 contains 13 residues. CDR3 protein: CAGRTVGLYEQYF. The CDR3 bases are TGTGCCGGTAGGACAGTCGGGCTCTACGAGCAGTACTTC.

The chain is built from TRBV2 and TRBJ2-7, with unresolved D. CDR3 length: 14 residues. Trimming removed 7 bases at V and 4 bases at J, with 17 bases between. Germline V gene lookup returns CDR1 SNHLY and CDR2 FYNNEI. For the CDR3, the DNA is TGTGCCAGCATTGCGCTTCTGAACCTTTACGAGCAGTACTTC. Its protein is CASIALLNLYEQYF.

The rearrangement joins TRBV7-9 to TRBJ2-2, with TRBD1 matching 10 bases. This CDR3 spans 17 amino acids. CDR1 SEHNR and CDR2 FQNEAQ come from the germline V gene (reference sequence). J lost 2 bases, V lost 5 bases, and 8 bases had no gene match. CDR3: CASSKTGGPLNTGELFF. The CDR3 coding sequence is TGTGCCAGCAGCAAGACAGGGGGCCCCCTAAACACCGGGGAGCTGTTTTTT. Variable domain in full (rest from reference TRBV7-9 and TRBJ2-2): DTGVSQNPRHKITKRGQNVTFRCDPISEHNRLYWYRQTLGQGPEFLTYFQNEAQLEKSRLLSDRFSAERPKGSFSTLEIQRTEQGDSAMYLCASSKTGGPLNTGELFFGEGSRLTVL.

This sequence joins TRBV9 and TRBJ2-3; no clear D gene. This CDR3 contains 13 residues. V dropped 0 bases and J dropped 2 bases, with 4 bases sitting between them. Germline-derived CDR1 and CDR2 are SGDLS and YYNGEE. In DNA form, the CDR3 reads TGTGCCAGCAGCGTAGGATTCACAGATACGCAGTATTTT. As protein: CASSVGFTDTQYF. The complete variable domain, with remaining parts taken from reference TRBV9 and TRBJ2-3, reads DSGVTQTPKHLITATGQRVTLRCSPRSGDLSVYWYQQSLDQGLQFLIQYYNGEERAKGNILERFSAQQFPDLHSELNLSSLELGDSALYFCASSVGFTDTQYFGPGTRLTVL.

The gene calls are TRBV7-9 and TRBJ1-1; weak D call: TRBD1 (5 bases). The V gene lost 7 bases and the J gene lost 1 base, with 19 bases spanning the gap. Germline V lookup: CDR1 SEHNR, CDR2 FQNEAQ (reference sequence). The CDR3 is 16 residues long. CDR3 loop: CASMVGDAGKNTEAFF. For the CDR3, the DNA is TGTGCCAGCATGGTGGGGGACGCAGGGAAGAACACTGAAGCTTTCTTT.

This clone was picked up one time. The rearrangement uses TRBV7-2 and TRBJ2-2; no firm D call. V gave up 5 bases and J gave up 3 bases, with 7 bases separating them. Per the germline V gene, CDR1 is SGHTA and CDR2 is FQGNSA. The CDR3 has 13 residues. CDR3 region: CASSERYTGELFF. The CDR3 DNA reads as TGTGCCAGCAGCGAGCGCTACACCGGGGAGCTGTTTTTT.

V and J are TRBV7-8 and TRBJ2-3, with TRBD2 identical over 10 bases. Germline lookup yields CDR1 SGHVS and CDR2 FQNEAQ. The length of the CDR3 is 14 residues. Trimming removed 5 bases from V and 4 bases from J; junction bases left unmatched: 3. This CDR3 reads CASSLGLAADTQYF. CDR3 sequence (DNA): TGTGCCAGCAGCCTCGGACTAGCGGCAGATACGCAGTATTTT.

This sequence joins TRBV27 and TRBJ1-4, with TRBD1 matching 8 bases. CDR1 MNHEY and CDR2 SMNVEV come from the germline V gene (reference sequence). V lost 3 bases, J lost 8 bases, and 2 bases stayed unmatched. The CDR3 extends over 13 amino acids. The CDR3 region is CASSFGQGEKLFF. The CDR3, as DNA: TGTGCCAGCAGTTTCGGACAGGGAGAAAAACTGTTTTTT.

The J gene is TRBJ2-1, the V gene TRBV7-2, with a tentative D call TRBD1 (5 bases). Between the trimmed V and J ends, which lost 5 bases and 1 base, there was a span of 12 bases. CDR1 and CDR2 (germline): SGHTA, FQGNSA. The CDR3 covers 15 residues. CDR3 loop: CASSPQTASYNEQFF. CDR3 sequence (DNA): TGTGCCAGCAGCCCCCAGACAGCATCCTACAATGAGCAGTTCTTC.

V gene TRBV7-6 combines with J gene TRBJ2-6, with D hard to call. The ends were cut back, 2 bases at V and 0 bases at J, with 11 bases in the middle. This CDR3 has 17 residues. CDR1 is SGHVS, CDR2 FNYEAQ, per germline. CDR3 residues: CASSLRSSLSGANVLTF. The DNA of the CDR3 is TGTGCCAGCAGCTTAAGGTCCTCTCTCTCTGGGGCCAACGTCCTGACTTTC. Full variable domain (remainder filled in from reference TRBV7-6 and TRBJ2-6): GAGVSQSPRYKVTKRGQDVALRCDPISGHVSLYWYRQALGQGPEFLTYFNYEAQQDKSGLPNDRFSAERPEGSISTLTIQRTEQRDSAMYRCASSLRSSLSGANVLTFGAGSRLTVL.

This chain uses TRBV6-1 with TRBJ1-5; D unresolved. Trimming removed 3 bases from V and 5 bases from J, with 8 bases in between. The CDR3 has 13 amino acids. CDR1 and CDR2 (germline): MNHNS, SASEGT. The CDR3 protein is CASSDGVHQPQHF. CDR3 in DNA: TGTGCCAGCAGTGACGGTGTGCATCAGCCCCAGCATTTT.

The rearrangement links TRBV5-1 to TRBJ2-2; D may be TRBD1 (5 bases). The ends were cut back, 3 bases at V and 7 bases at J, with 10 bases in the middle. Germline V lookup: CDR1 SGHRS, CDR2 YFSETQ. The CDR3 loop spans 13 amino acids. The DNA of the CDR3 is TGCGCCAGCAGCTCAAGGCAGGGCGGGGAGCTGTTTTTT. The encoded protein is CASSSRQGGELFF. Complete variable domain (other parts from reference TRBV5-1 and TRBJ2-2): KAGVTQTPRYLIKTRGQQVTLSCSPISGHRSVSWYQQTPGQGLQFLFEYFSETQRNKGNFPGRFSGRQFSNSRSEMNVSTLELGDSALYLCASSSRQGGELFFGEGSRLTVL.

CDR3 DNA sequence: TGTGCCAGCAGTTACTTGGACAGGGGAAGCAATCAGCCCCAGCATTTT. This translates into CASSYLDRGSNQPQHF. The chain is built from TRBV28 and TRBJ1-5, with 9 bases identical to TRBD1. From germline, CDR1 is MDHEN and CDR2 SYDVKM. V shed 4 bases, J shed 1 base, and the junction held 5 bases outside the gene matches. The CDR3 spans 16 residues.

The chain has TRBV28 and TRBJ1-5; possibly TRBD1 for D (5 bases). CDR1 and CDR2 from the germline V gene are MDHEN and SYDVKM. The CDR3 totals 16 residues. V gave up 5 bases and J gave up 2 bases, with 16 bases separating them. The CDR3: CASSPTGGGGNQPQHF. CDR3 in DNA: TGTGCCAGCAGTCCCACCGGAGGAGGGGGCAATCAGCCCCAGCATTTT.

The chain combines TRBV28 with TRBJ2-1; D not certain. This CDR3 region has 16 residues. Germline V gene data show CDR1 as MDHEN and CDR2 as SYDVKM. V lost 5 bases and J lost 3, with 17 bases in between. CDR3 region: CASSETTAYRYNEQFF. For the CDR3, the DNA is TGTGCCAGCAGTGAAACCACGGCATACCGCTACAATGAGCAGTTCTTC.

V and J are TRBV19 and TRBJ2-3; 9 positions match TRBD2. V shed 5 bases, J shed 0 bases, and the junction held 0 bases outside the gene matches. CDR3 length equals 14 residues. From germline, CDR1 is LNHDA and CDR2 SQIVND (reference sequence). CDR3 sequence reads: CASSLAGSTDTQYF. Here the CDR3 DNA reads TGTGCCAGTAGTCTAGCGGGAAGCACAGATACGCAGTATTTT.

The chain is built from TRBV19 and TRBJ2-1; 9 nucleotides match TRBD1. The V gene's germline CDR1 is LNHDA and CDR2 SQIVND (reference sequence). The CDR3 spans 17 residues. V dropped 0 bases and J dropped 5; count of bases not matched to a gene: 8. The CDR3 DNA follows: TGTGCCAGTAGTATAGAATTAACCGGACAGGGGAACAATGAGCAGTTCTTC. This codes for CASSIELTGQGNNEQFF.

This chain connects TRBV6-1 to TRBJ1-5, with D perhaps TRBD1 (5 bases). The germline V gene encodes CDR1 MNHNS and CDR2 SASEGT. V lost 6 bases and J 7 bases, leaving 16 bases between the germline ends. The CDR3 is made up of 14 amino acids. The CDR3: CASRAGGMVQPQHF. DNA for the CDR3: TGTGCCAGCAGGGCGGGGGGGATGGTACAGCCCCAGCATTTT.

The chain uses TRBV7-9 and TRBJ1-1; weak D call: TRBD1 (6 bases). V gave up 0 bases and J gave up 4 bases, with 9 bases separating them. This CDR3 has 14 amino acids. In germline, CDR1 is SEHNR, CDR2 FQNEAQ (reference sequence). The CDR3 is CASSLAQGSTEAFF. The CDR3, as DNA: TGTGCCAGCAGCTTAGCACAGGGTAGCACTGAAGCTTTCTTT.

The chain recombines TRBV7-3 with TRBJ2-3; D is possibly TRBD2 (6 bases). This CDR3 region has 15 residues. V lost 3 bases to trimming and J lost 3 bases, with 13 bases between them. Per the germline V gene, CDR1 is SGHTA and CDR2 is FQGTGA. The chain's CDR3 is CASSFGGTATDTQYF. CDR3 nucleotide sequence: TGTGCCAGCAGCTTCGGCGGGACGGCTACAGATACGCAGTATTTT.

This chain links TRBV6-1 with TRBJ2-6; D unresolved. The germline V and J ends were trimmed by 1 base and 0 bases, with 4 bases remaining between them. CDR1 is MNHNS and CDR2 is SASEGT in the germline V gene. This CDR3 region has 15 residues. CDR3: CASSEDSSGANVLTF. CDR3 nucleotide sequence: TGTGCCAGCAGTGAAGACAGCTCTGGGGCCAACGTCCTGACTTTC.

A note on this clone: One end of the junction fails to match germline, which may point to a read error. The rearrangement joins TRBV7-9 to TRBJ2-1; D remains unclear. This CDR3 is 11 amino acids long. Germline CDR1 is SEHNR and CDR2 is FQNEAQ (reference sequence). The CDR3 DNA is TGCATTTCTAGAGACTACAATGAGCAGTTCTTC. The encoded protein is CISRDYNEQFF.